The source of this T cell receptor (beta chain) is a study of cytomegalovirus exposure and HLA in healthy donors. Study-wide background: The 120 or so validation repertoires used a platform that matched the one used for the approximately 670 first-cohort repertoires, as a later analysis reported.

TCRdb keeps only in-frame clones here, not all; method: immunoSEQ multiplex PCR. Counted here are around 150,000 clones, almost 85% occurring once; the ten biggest clones make up roughly 27%. CDR1 is MNHNS, CDR2 SASEGT, per germline. This CDR3 region has 12 residues. V lost 2 bases and J 5 bases, leaving 6 bases between the germline ends. Whole-study findings and limits: The classifier was said to identify cytomegalovirus status with high specificity and sensitivity. Despite most TCR sequences being rare, some public TCRs occurred in many donors.

On this clone itself: As yet, its antigen is unknown.

Material: PBMCs. The chain couples TRBV6-1 to TRBJ1-1; no clear D gene. The TCR was taken from a man in his thirties or forties in good health and CMV-seropositive. The CDR3 region has the DNA TGTGCCAGCAGTGAACGGTCAACTGAAGCTTTCTTT. Translating gives CASSERSTEAFF.